This TCR beta chain was retrieved from a study of blood T cell repertoires in COVID-19 (dated by TCRdb to 2018 to 2021). With regard to the full study: Collaborator samples came from the United States, Italy and Spain and covered acute and convalescent phases of COVID-19. Nearly every sample came with metadata listing a de-identified subject ID, COVID-19 status, age in years and sex. Samples came from the ongoing ImmuneRACE study (first 160 participants) plus 1,254 subjects from 6 global collaborators. Subjects who had been exposed to COVID-19, were actively infected with it, or had recovered from it provided the deeply sampled blood TCRbeta repertoires that made up the dataset. The material from the prospective study consisted of cDNA or gDNA derived from T cells, B-cell-depleted T cells, or PBMCs. HLA class I and class II types, where available, came from metadata supplied by the sample provider rather than from assay-based typing. A freely available public database, intended as a resource for researchers studying the immune response to SARS-CoV-2, is where the repertoires were released. Study-level results and caveats: Clinical and demographic metadata were provided uncurated, with the amount varying by source and participant.

TCRbeta CDR3 regions were amplified from genomic DNA by means of the immunoSEQ Assay, a bias-controlled multiplex PCR. For the original study's pipeline: Within the assay, amplification of reference gene primers was used to estimate how many nucleated cells each sample contained. To quantify the absolute abundance of each unique TCRbeta CDR3 rearrangement, sequence reads were collapsed and filtered. For each sample, productive Simpson clonality was calculated by taking the square root of Simpson's diversity index across productive rearrangements. TCRdb took this table from immuneACCESS and kept in-frame rearrangements with V and J called. Such tables lack part of the clones; where checked against another copy, unresolved V genes explain under half of the gap, and the rest is unexplained. V and J calls and clone size are as listed in that table; D and trimming were resolved from the DNA. This sample lists fewer than 250,000 clones; roughly 89% were detected once. About 14% of the sample comes from the top ten.

Enrolling through a virtual design, the prospective study's participants ranged in age from roughly 18 to 95 years and lived across some 22 United States geographic areas. To assign participants to cohorts, the prospective study relied on clinical history that participants themselves reported in a screening survey and a study questionnaire. A participant counted as exposed if, within 2 weeks of entering the study, that participant had been in contact with someone who had a PCR-confirmed or clinician-diagnosed COVID-19 case. Mobile phlebotomists in the prospective study collected whole blood, serum and a nasopharyngeal or oropharyngeal swab from every participant. Additional blood draws and questionnaires over an approximately 2-month period could optionally be provided by prospective study participants. Before DNA extraction, blood samples from the prospective study were shipped at room temperature or frozen.

As regards this clone: It lacks a known antigen. Per-base qualities were not stored, and no clone one base away is much larger.

Sequencing was performed on PBMCs or T cells enriched from blood (not recorded which). This receptor was taken from a young man who had been exposed to COVID-19.

This receptor carries the CDR3 CASSFLRQDTQYF. The bases are TGTGCCAGCAGCTTCCTGAGACAGGATACGCAGTATTTT. The chain uses TRBV11-1 and TRBJ2-3, with TRBD1 as a weak D call on 5 bases. The V end loses 3 bases and the J end loses 6 bases, and a stretch of 10 bases separates them. From the cysteine through the phenylalanine, the CDR3 covers 13 amino acids. Kept here is only the CDR3 DNA, which spans 39 bases and is read in frame from base 1. Based on the germline V gene (reference sequence), the CDR1 and CDR2 sequences are SGHAT and FQDESV.